The present entry profiles one T cell receptor beta chain with its context. The CDR3 spans 16 residues. The germline V and J ends were trimmed by 0 bases and 1 base, with 9 bases remaining between them. CDR1 is MNHEY and CDR2 is SVGAGI in the germline V gene. This sample is part of a study of T cell changes during pregnancy in multiple sclerosis. Sequencing used immunoSEQ multiplex PCR; TCRdb keeps in-frame clones, though not all of them. This table holds 39,000 or so clones, 90% found once. This chain uses TRBV6-5 with TRBJ2-2; weak D call: TRBD1 (6 bases). This clonotype was sampled from a female donor with multiple sclerosis, enrolled in a pregnancy study. Sequenced here: CD8+ T cells from peripheral blood mononuclear cells, sampled in the first trimester of pregnancy. In nucleotides, the CDR3 is TGTGCCAGCAGTTACTCTCCAGGGGAGAACACCGGGGAGCTGTTTTTT. It codes for CASSYSPGENTGELFF.